This TCR beta chain was recovered during a study (dated by TCRdb to the mid-2010s). Regarding the study in general: The study examined whether tumor-infiltrating Tregs in breast cancer are drawn from blood Tregs or arise in situ by conversion from other CD4+ T cell subsets. The study at large found these results: Validation in the larger cohort was restricted to a single TCR beta V-J rearrangement rather than whole repertoires. The greatest overlap of tumor-infiltrating Treg TCR alpha and beta sequences was with tumor naive CD4+ T cells, followed next by blood naive CD4+ T cells. In terms of TCR gene usage, tumor memory CD4+ T cells clustered together with blood and lymph node memory CD4+ cells, as well as with lymph node naive CD4+ cells.

This clonotype has a handful of counts. Its recognized antigen is unknown. Within one base of it there is no much larger clone, and no base qualities were kept. V is pared back by 0 bases and J by 6 bases, with 7 bases lying between the germline termini. The CDR3 measures 13 amino acids from cysteine to phenylalanine. CDR3 DNA only is kept here, 39 bases in frame from base 1. CDR1 SGHRS and CDR2 YFSETQ are derived from the germline V gene. Memory CD4+ T cells were isolated as CD4+CD45RO+CD25- cells. Tregs, naive and memory CD4+ T cells from tumor, blood and ipsilateral draining lymph nodes of five breast cancer patients underwent full-length TCR alpha and beta sequencing. Tumor tissue and lymph nodes obtained by ipsilateral axillary dissection were perfused with PBS, cut into small pieces and digested using collagenase I and hyaluronidase. A purity exceeding 90% was confirmed by FACS for the sorted cell populations.

Full-length TCR variable regions were amplified by 5' RACE PCR using constant-region reverse primers, and then by semi-nested PCR using Nested Universal Primer A. Using the ReliaPrep RNA Cell Miniprep System, total RNA was extracted, and the SMARTer RACE 5'/3' Kit was then used to reverse transcribe the RNA into 5'RACE-ready cDNA. Multiplex adaptors were used to barcode the full-length TCR alpha and beta libraries, which were then sequenced on an Illumina MiSeq. The study's processing was this. Sequencing data were pooled across the five patients for each of nine subset-tissue groups and compared by unsupervised clustering of TCR gene usage. The Morisita-Horn index was used to calculate repertoire similarity, with shared sequences weighted according to their contribution to each repertoire. In TCRdb, the public reads were trimmed at Q25 with fastp and aligned with MiXCR, with productive beta chains retained. Entries that share a CDR3 protein sequence are merged under the most common genes and DNA. These V and J calls derive from TCRdb rather than the authors' analysis. The sample contains 50,000 to 65,000 distinct CDR3 sequences, more than 25% of them found a single time. Approximately 3% of the sample comes from the top ten.

The chain employs TRBV5-1 and TRBJ2-1, with no confident D gene call. This clonotype originated in a female donor with breast cancer. Material for sequencing was tumor-infiltrating memory CD4+ T cells sorted from the breast tumor. The cell subset or site label, as the study defines it: memory CD4+ T cells, CD4+CD45RO+CD25-. The nucleotide sequence is given as TGCGCCAGCAGCTTGGGAGTTGGCAATGAGCAGTTCTTC. Its protein product is CASSLGVGNEQFF.